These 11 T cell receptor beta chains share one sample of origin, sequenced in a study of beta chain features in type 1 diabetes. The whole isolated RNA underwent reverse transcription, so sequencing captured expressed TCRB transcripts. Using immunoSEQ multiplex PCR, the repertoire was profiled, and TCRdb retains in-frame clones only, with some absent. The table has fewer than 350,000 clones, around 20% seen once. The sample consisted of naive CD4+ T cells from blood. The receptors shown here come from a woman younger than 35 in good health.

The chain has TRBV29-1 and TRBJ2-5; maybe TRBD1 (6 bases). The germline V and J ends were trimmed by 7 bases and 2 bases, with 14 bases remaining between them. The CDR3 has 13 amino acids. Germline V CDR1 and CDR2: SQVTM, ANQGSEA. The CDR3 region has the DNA TGCAGCGGTGTAAAGGGGGATCAAGAGACCCAGTACTTC. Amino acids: CSGVKGDQETQYF.

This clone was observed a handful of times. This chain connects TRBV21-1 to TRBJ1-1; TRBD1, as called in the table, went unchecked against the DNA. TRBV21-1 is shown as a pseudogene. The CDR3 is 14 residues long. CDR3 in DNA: TGTGCCAGCAGCACCCTAGGCAGGGACACTGAAGCTTTCTTT. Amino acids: CASSTLGRDTEAFF.

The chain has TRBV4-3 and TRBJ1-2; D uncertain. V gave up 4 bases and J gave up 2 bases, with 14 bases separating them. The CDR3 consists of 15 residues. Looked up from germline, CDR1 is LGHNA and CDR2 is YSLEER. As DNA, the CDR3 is TGCGCCAGCAGCCCGAGGTACGAGCCGAACTATGGCTACACCTTC. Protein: CASSPRYEPNYGYTF.

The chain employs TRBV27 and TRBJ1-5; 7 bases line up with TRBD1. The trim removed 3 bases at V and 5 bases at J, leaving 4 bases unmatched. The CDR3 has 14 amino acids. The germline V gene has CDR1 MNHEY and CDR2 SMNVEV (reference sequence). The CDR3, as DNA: TGTGCCAGCAGTTTCAGACAGGGCTATCAGCCCCAGCATTTT. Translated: CASSFRQGYQPQHF.

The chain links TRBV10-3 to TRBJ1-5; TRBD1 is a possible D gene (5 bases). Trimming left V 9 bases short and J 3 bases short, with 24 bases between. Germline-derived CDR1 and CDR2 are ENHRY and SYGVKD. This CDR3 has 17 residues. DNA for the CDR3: TGTGCCATAGGCTCTCAGGGACTCACTACTGACAATCAGCCCCAGCATTTT. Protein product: CAIGSQGLTTDNQPQHF.

The CDR3 protein is CASSDRVTYEQYF. In DNA, the CDR3 is TGTGCCAGCAGCGACAGGGTAACCTACGAGCAGTACTTC. J is TRBJ2-7 and V is TRBV9; perhaps TRBD1 as D (6 bases). The CDR3 consists of 13 residues. Trimming shortened V by 3 bases and J by 2 bases, and 9 bases separated the two germline ends. Germline CDR1 and CDR2: SGDLS and YYNGEE.

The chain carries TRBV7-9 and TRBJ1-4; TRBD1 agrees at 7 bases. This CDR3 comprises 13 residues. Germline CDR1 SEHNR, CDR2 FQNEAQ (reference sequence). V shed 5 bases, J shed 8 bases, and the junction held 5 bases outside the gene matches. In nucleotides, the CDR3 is TGTGCCAGCAGCCTGACAGGGAACGAAAAACTGTTTTTT. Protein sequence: CASSLTGNEKLFF.

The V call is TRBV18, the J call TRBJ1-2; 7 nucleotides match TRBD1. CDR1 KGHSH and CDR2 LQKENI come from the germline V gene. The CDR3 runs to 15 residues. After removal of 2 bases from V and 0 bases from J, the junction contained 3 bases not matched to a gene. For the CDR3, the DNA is TGTGCCAGCTCACCAACGGGACAGACTAACTATGGCTACACCTTC. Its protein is CASSPTGQTNYGYTF.

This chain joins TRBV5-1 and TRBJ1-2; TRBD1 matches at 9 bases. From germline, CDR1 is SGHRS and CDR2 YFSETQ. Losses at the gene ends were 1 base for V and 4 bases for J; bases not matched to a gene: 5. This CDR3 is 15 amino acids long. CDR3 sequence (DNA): TGCGCCAGCAGCTTGACAGGGGGCTTCGTCTATGGCTACACCTTC. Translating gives CASSLTGGFVYGYTF. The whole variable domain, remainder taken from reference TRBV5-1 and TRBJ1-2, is KAGVTQTPRYLIKTRGQQVTLSCSPISGHRSVSWYQQTPGQGLQFLFEYFSETQRNKGNFPGRFSGRQFSNSRSEMNVSTLELGDSALYLCASSLTGGFVYGYTFGSGTRLTVV.

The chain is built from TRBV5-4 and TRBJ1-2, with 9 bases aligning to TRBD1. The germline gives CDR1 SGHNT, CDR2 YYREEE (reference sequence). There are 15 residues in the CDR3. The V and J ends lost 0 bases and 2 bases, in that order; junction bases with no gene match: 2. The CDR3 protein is CASSLADRGNYGYTF. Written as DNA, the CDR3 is TGTGCCAGCAGCTTGGCTGACAGGGGGAACTATGGCTACACCTTC.

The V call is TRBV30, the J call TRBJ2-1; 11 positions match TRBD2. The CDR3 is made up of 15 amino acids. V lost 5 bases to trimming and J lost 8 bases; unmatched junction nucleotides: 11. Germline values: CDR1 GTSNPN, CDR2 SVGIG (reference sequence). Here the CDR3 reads CAWALGLAANDEQFF. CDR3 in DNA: TGTGCCTGGGCCCTGGGACTAGCGGCCAACGATGAGCAGTTCTTC.